This T cell receptor beta chain was sequenced during a study of CD8+ T cells in alopecia areata (dated by TCRdb to 2017 to 2018). Background on the whole study: The treated patients took part in an open-label pilot trial in which moderate-to-severe alopecia areata was treated with oral tofacitinib at 5 to 10 mg twice daily. Patients stayed on tofacitinib for 6 to 18 months and then had 6 months of follow-up off drug so that delayed response and recurrence could be assessed. In both human patients and the C3H/HeJ mouse model, the study applied high-throughput TCRbeta sequencing to look at T cell clonal expansion in alopecia areata. Human TCRbeta sequencing covered scalp tissue and sorted CD4+ and CD8+ peripheral blood T cells from patchy and totalis/universalis alopecia areata patients and healthy controls. Biopsies were taken from tofacitinib-treated patients at baseline and again at 4 and 24 weeks into treatment, and several of those patients also had a later scalp biopsy. Scalp clonality was compared among normal scalp (n=4), patchy alopecia areata scalp (n=8), and alopecia totalis/universalis scalp (n=8). RNA was extracted with the PAXgene miRNA kit for fixed scalp, the miRNeasy kit for PBMCs, and the RNeasy kit for mouse skin. Amplification of TCRbeta CDR3 regions was done by immunoSEQ multiplex PCR using 35 Vbeta forward primers and 13 Jbeta reverse primers.

According to the study, the label for this sample's time point signals: baseline before oral tofacitinib. Lesional scalp punch biopsies and peripheral blood were obtained from alopecia areata patients. PBMCs were isolated by density centrifugation and stained for CD3, CD4 and CD8, and CD4+ and CD8+ T cells were sorted on a FACSAria. Receptor libraries were prepared by the immunoSEQ multiplex PCR assay. RNA was extracted from all samples and reverse transcribed into cDNA, which served as template for TCR sequencing. First-strand cDNA was synthesized using SuperScript III with a 2:1 mix of oligo-dT and random hexamers. A synthetic immune receptor repertoire was used to measure amplification bias, and any remaining bias was corrected computationally. The study's processing was this. Raw reads were preprocessed to remove errors, and CDR3 was defined by IMGT conventions from the conserved cysteine to phenylalanine. Clonality was computed as 1 minus the Shannon entropy, with the entropy normalized by log2 of the number of productive unique TCRs. Scalp TCRbeta sequences were cross-referenced with sorted blood CD4 and CD8 repertoires so that the CD4 or CD8 identity of scalp clones could be inferred. Held by TCRdb, this immuneACCESS table contains in-frame sequences only and omits some clones. Under half of the omission traces to an unresolved V gene where checked; the cause of the rest is unknown. For V, J and clone size, that table is used; D and trimming come from the DNA. The sample data list 150,000 to 190,000 clones, and around 55% of these were observed just once. The ten largest clonotypes hold approximately 19% of the sample.

CDR1 and CDR2 were assigned from the germline V gene as SGHRS and YFSETQ. V loses 2 bases of germline sequence and J loses 0 bases, and the interval between the two ends is 10 bases. The CDR3 runs 15 amino acids, cysteine and phenylalanine included. This entry keeps only the CDR3 DNA: 45 bases, framed from base 1. This clone appeared once. It lacks a known antigen. One base away there is no much larger clone; base qualities are not given. Study-level results and caveats: Compared with normal scalp, lesional scalp, particularly in alopecia totalis/universalis, had higher clonality and more expanded CD8+ clones, which suggests antigenic drive. Unlike mouse skin, where gammadelta T cells dominate, normal human skin contains resident alphabeta T cells that get sequenced too, which complicates analysis of the scalp TCR repertoire. TCR sequences shared between patients were less clear than in mice, possibly partly because of HLA diversity in the patient population.

The receptor was derived from a human donor with alopecia areata. This material consisted of CD8+ T cells sorted from blood, taken at week 0. The chain uses TRBV5-1 and TRBJ2-3, with no confident D gene call. Here is the DNA: TGCGCCAGCAGCTTTTTACCAACTAGCACAGATACGCAGTATTTT. Its protein is CASSFLPTSTDTQYF.